The 24 T cell receptor beta chains below were found in one sample sequenced in a study of T cells in Graves' hyperthyroidism and ophthalmopathy. Template material for amplifying TCR beta CDR3 regions consisted of RNA transcripts. During a first-round RT-PCR of the TCR CDR3, the HTBI primer set was used. TCRdb ran MiXCR on the multiplex PCR reads and lists one entry per CDR3 protein. The sample lists roughly 250,000 distinct CDR3 sequences, 20% to 25% occurring once. Sequencing was done on a sample of blood. The receptors stem from a man younger than 45 with Graves' ophthalmopathy.

This clonotype was observed a few times. V and J are TRBV14 and TRBJ1-2; D remains ambiguous. The CDR3 runs 13 residues. Germline CDR1 is SGHDN and CDR2 is FVKESK. The V and J ends lost 4 bases and 8 bases respectively, with 14 bases between them. This CDR3 is CASSLRPTGGYTF. The CDR3 region has the DNA TGTGCCAGCAGCCTAAGACCTACTGGAGGCTACACCTTC.

The table lists this clonotype with a few counts. The chain links TRBV12-3 or TRBV12-4 to TRBJ2-4; D possibly corresponds to TRBD1 (5 bases). This CDR3 is built from 14 residues. V was clipped by 7 bases and J by 1 base, with 11 bases between them. The CDR3 protein is CASTQGSAKNIQYF. The CDR3 DNA reads TGTGCCAGCACTCAGGGTTCGGCCAAAAACATTCAGTACTTC.

The gene calls are TRBV4-1 and TRBJ1-5; the D gene is possibly TRBD1 (5 bases). The CDR3 has 15 amino acids. Germline CDR1 MGHRA, CDR2 YSYEKL. The germline V and J ends were trimmed by 1 base and 5 bases, with 12 bases remaining between them. The CDR3 loop reads CASSQGARVHQPQHF. CDR3 coding DNA: TGCGCCAGCAGCCAAGGGGCCAGGGTCCATCAGCCCCAGCATTTT.

This clonotype was seen repeatedly, ten times or more. This chain uses TRBV5-1 with TRBJ1-1, with D uncertain. From germline, CDR1 is SGHRS and CDR2 YFSETQ. The CDR3 spans 12 residues. The germline V and J ends were trimmed by 1 base and 7 bases, with 8 bases remaining between them. This CDR3 reads CASSLRTNEAFF. The DNA of the CDR3 is TGCGCCAGCAGCTTGCGGACGAATGAAGCTTTCTTT.

This chain uses TRBV28 with TRBJ2-3; maybe TRBD2 (6 bases). The germline V gene encodes CDR1 MDHEN and CDR2 SYDVKM. The V and J ends lost 8 bases and 6 bases respectively, with 21 bases between them. This CDR3 region has 15 residues. The CDR3 coding sequence is TGTGCCAGCTCCCAGACGGGAGTCGGGTCGGATACGCAGTATTTT. Translated, it gives CASSQTGVGSDTQYF.

The table lists this clonotype with a few counts. This chain links TRBV29-1 with TRBJ1-2, with TRBD1 as a possible D gene (5 bases). This CDR3 contains 13 residues. Germline-derived CDR1 and CDR2 are SQVTM and ANQGSEA. The V gene lost 4 bases and the J gene lost 2 bases, with 11 bases spanning the gap. In nucleotides, the CDR3 is TGCAGCGTTGCCCTTGGGGGGAACTATGGCTACACCTTC. This sequence encodes CSVALGGNYGYTF.

The genes are TRBV6-1 and TRBJ1-3; 9 bases map to TRBD1. Germline CDR1 reads MNHNS; CDR2 reads SASEGT. After removal of 2 bases from V and 3 bases from J, the junction contained 8 bases not matched to a gene. The CDR3 is 17 residues long. CDR3 loop: CASSENPGQGYGNTIYF. DNA for the CDR3: TGTGCCAGCAGTGAAAATCCGGGACAGGGATATGGAAACACCATATATTTT.

The gene calls are TRBV7-3 and TRBJ1-1, with D perhaps matching TRBD1 (5 bases). Germline CDR1 and CDR2: SGHTA and FQGTGA. Trimming took off 3 bases at V and 6 bases at J, with 11 bases between the two ends. There are 13 residues in the CDR3. CDR3 protein: CASSFSWGAEAFF. The CDR3 DNA is TGTGCCAGCAGCTTTTCGTGGGGGGCTGAAGCTTTCTTT.

This clonotype was detected only once. The chain joins TRBV6-5 to TRBJ2-1; D could derive from TRBD1 or TRBD2 (5 bases each). CDR3 length: 15 residues. Trimming removed 2 bases from V and 0 bases from J, with 8 bases in between. Germline loops: CDR1 MNHEY, CDR2 SVGAGI. CDR3 loop: CASSYKGSSYNEQFF. The CDR3 DNA reads as TGTGCCAGCAGTTACAAGGGGAGCTCCTACAATGAGCAGTTCTTC.

This clonotype was picked up many times. The J gene is TRBJ2-3, the V gene TRBV11-2; TRBD1 or TRBD2 may be the D gene (5 bases each). This CDR3 spans 15 amino acids. The germline V and J ends were trimmed by 6 bases and 3 bases, with 16 bases remaining between them. The germline gives CDR1 SGHAT, CDR2 FQNNGV. The CDR3 here is CASRLVGVPTDTQYF. As DNA, the CDR3 is TGTGCCAGCAGGCTCGTGGGGGTCCCGACAGATACGCAGTATTTT.

The chain has TRBV29-1 and TRBJ2-2; D ambiguous. The V gene lost 4 bases and the J gene lost 6 bases, with 12 bases spanning the gap. This CDR3 is 13 amino acids long. From germline, CDR1 is SQVTM and CDR2 ANQGSEA. CDR3 DNA: TGCAGCGTTGGACTGCAAAGCCCCGGGGAGCTGTTTTTT. Residues: CSVGLQSPGELFF.

V is TRBV28 and J is TRBJ2-5; D ambiguous. The V end lost 3 bases, the J end lost 2 bases, and 10 bases lay between the germline ends. The CDR3 totals 14 residues. The germline V gene encodes CDR1 MDHEN and CDR2 SYDVKM. The CDR3 DNA sequence: TGTGCCAGCAGTTTGGGCAGCGCTCAAGAGACCCAGTACTTC. Its translation: CASSLGSAQETQYF.

This clonotype was observed many times. The chain links TRBV28 to TRBJ2-1, with D tentatively TRBD1 (6 bases). CDR3 length: 16 amino acids. Trimming took 11 bases from V and 5 from J, leaving 25 bases between them. Germline CDR1 MDHEN, CDR2 SYDVKM. This CDR3 reads CAAPPPTGQVHNEQFF. The CDR3 DNA reads as TGTGCCGCGCCGCCCCCAACGGGACAAGTCCACAATGAGCAGTTCTTC.

This clonotype was observed many times. This chain connects TRBV11-3 to TRBJ2-2; 8 nucleotides match TRBD2. Germline values: CDR1 SGHNT, CDR2 YENEEA. J was trimmed by 3 bases and V by 5 bases; bases with no gene match: 8. This CDR3 region has 16 residues. Written as DNA, the CDR3 is TGTGCCAGCAGCGTGGACAGCGGGAGAGACACCGGGGAGCTGTTTTTT. Encoded protein: CASSVDSGRDTGELFF. The variable domain in full, with the rest retrieved from reference TRBV11-3 and TRBJ2-2, is EAGVVQSPRYKIIEKKQPVAFWCNPISGHNTLYWYLQNLGQGPELLIRYENEEAVDDSQLPKDRFSAERLKGVDSTLKIQPAELGDSAVYLCASSVDSGRDTGELFFGEGSRLTVL.

The CDR3 nucleotides read TGTGCCAGCAGTCGAGGGGACAGGGGGCAGGGCGGGGAGCTGTTTTTT. This encodes CASSRGDRGQGGELFF. The rearrangement joins TRBV2 to TRBJ2-2; the match to TRBD1 covers 12 bases. The CDR3 runs to 16 residues. CDR1 and CDR2 from the germline V gene are SNHLY and FYNNEI. With V trimmed by 5 bases and J by 7 bases, 8 bases remained unmatched.

This clonotype appeared many times. The rearrangement uses TRBV30 and TRBJ1-5; 7 bases are a match to TRBD1. Trimming at V came to 1 base and at J to 7 bases, leaving 4 bases not matched to a gene. The CDR3 spans 13 residues. CDR1 is GTSNPN and CDR2 is SVGIG in the germline V gene (reference sequence). The CDR3 nucleotides read TGTGCCTGGAGTGAGGCAGGGGGACAGCCCCAGCATTTT. Encoded protein: CAWSEAGGQPQHF. The variable domain in full, completed from reference TRBV30 and TRBJ1-5, reads SQTIHQWPATLVQPVGSPLSLECTVEGTSNPNLYWYRQAAGRGLQLLFYSVGIGQISSEVPQNLSASRPQDRQFILSSKKLLLSDSGFYLCAWSEAGGQPQHFGDGTRLSIL.

This clonotype appeared many times. The chain carries TRBV10-3 and TRBJ2-3; 10 bases align to TRBD2. The CDR3 sequence is 17 residues long. Germline V CDR1 and CDR2: ENHRY, SYGVKD. Trimming took 3 bases from V and 2 from J; bases not matched to a gene: 8. CDR3: CAISERASGSLTDTQYF. CDR3 nucleotide sequence: TGTGCCATCAGTGAACGGGCTAGCGGGAGTCTCACAGATACGCAGTATTTT.

This clonotype was observed at least ten times. The chain carries TRBV5-1 and TRBJ1-1; D is ambiguous. V gave up 0 bases and J gave up 0 bases, with 12 bases separating them. Germline assignment: CDR1 SGHRS and CDR2 YFSETQ. This CDR3 has 16 residues. Written as DNA, the CDR3 is TGCGCCAGCAGCTTGGGACGAGGACTGTTGAACACTGAAGCTTTCTTT. Its translation: CASSLGRGLLNTEAFF.

J is TRBJ2-1 and V is TRBV28; TRBD2 matches at 13 bases. Germline CDR1 MDHEN, CDR2 SYDVKM. The CDR3 is 18 residues long. With 4 bases clipped from V and 6 bases from J, the junction kept 12 bases outside the gene matches. CDR3 amino acids: CASSSTGTSGKGFNEQFF. DNA of the CDR3: TGTGCCAGCAGTTCCACCGGGACTAGCGGGAAAGGGTTCAATGAGCAGTTCTTC.

This chain joins TRBV6-1 and TRBJ1-5; the D gene is possibly TRBD1 (5 bases). The germline CDR1 and CDR2 sequences are MNHNS and SASEGT. This CDR3 contains 14 residues. V dropped 2 bases and J dropped 7 bases, with 12 bases sitting between them. The DNA for the CDR3 is TGTGCCAGCAGTGAACAGGGAGGAAGGCAGCCCCAGCATTTT. It codes for CASSEQGGRQPQHF.

This clonotype was counted between two and nine times. The chain links TRBV6-2 or TRBV6-3 to TRBJ2-1, with TRBD2 identical over 10 bases. Germline CDR1 is MNHEY and CDR2 is SVGEGT. The CDR3 consists of 17 residues. J lost 5 bases, V lost 2 bases, and 9 bases had no gene match. Here the CDR3 reads CASSYPTSGRVNNEQFF. Here the CDR3 DNA reads TGTGCCAGCAGTTACCCGACCAGCGGGAGGGTAAACAATGAGCAGTTCTTC.

The genes are TRBV7-9 and TRBJ2-1, with 7 bases lining up with TRBD2. Germline V gives CDR1 SEHNR, CDR2 FQNEAQ (reference sequence). The V segment lost 5 bases and the J segment 5 bases; nucleotides outside the gene matches: 15. This CDR3 contains 17 residues. Here the CDR3 DNA reads TGTGCCAGCAGCCCTCGTACTAGCGACAGATGGGACAATGAGCAGTTCTTC. This sequence encodes CASSPRTSDRWDNEQFF. Drawing the rest from reference TRBV7-9 and TRBJ2-1, the complete variable domain is DTGVSQNPRHKITKRGQNVTFRCDPISEHNRLYWYRQTLGQGPEFLTYFQNEAQLEKSRLLSDRFSAERPKGSFSTLEIQRTEQGDSAMYLCASSPRTSDRWDNEQFFGPGTRLTVL.

This clonotype was seen a handful of times. The chain is built from TRBV24-1 and TRBJ2-3; 9 positions agree with TRBD2. The V gene's germline CDR1 is KGHDR and CDR2 SFDVKD. This CDR3 comprises 15 residues. With V trimmed by 3 bases and J by 4 bases, 4 bases remained unmatched. This chain's CDR3 is CATSDVAGAADTQYF. As DNA, the CDR3 is TGTGCCACCAGTGATGTAGCGGGAGCGGCAGATACGCAGTATTTT.

The gene calls are TRBV6-1 and TRBJ1-2; the D is unclear. Trimming took 5 bases from V and 6 from J, leaving 28 bases between them. The CDR3 sequence is 18 residues long. Germline CDR1 reads MNHNS; CDR2 reads SASEGT. This chain's CDR3 is CASSSPTQPTVLTNGYTF. The CDR3 bases are TGTGCCAGCAGTTCGCCAACGCAGCCAACGGTCTTAACCAATGGCTACACCTTC.